The 3 T cell receptor beta chains below were found in one sample sequenced in a study of T cell responses to AZD1222 COVID-19 vaccine. Generated by immunoSEQ multiplex PCR, the TCRdb table keeps only in-frame clones and is missing some. The table lists about 92,000 clones, around 90% of them singletons, with roughly 6% in the top ten. The sequenced sample was peripheral blood, obtained on day 0 of AZD1222 vaccination. The origin of the receptors is an adult in good health.

The rearrangement uses TRBV27 and TRBJ2-2; 7 bases agree with TRBD1. Germline assignment: CDR1 MNHEY and CDR2 SMNVEV (reference sequence). V lost 2 bases, J lost 0 bases, and 3 bases stayed unmatched. This CDR3 region has 16 residues. CDR3: CASSLQGTANTGELFF. The CDR3 bases are TGTGCCAGCAGTTTACAGGGGACAGCGAACACCGGGGAGCTGTTTTTT.

The chain employs TRBV15 and TRBJ2-1; D not resolved. The CDR3 runs to 17 residues. Trimming cost V 5 bases and J 0 bases, with 17 bases left between them. CDR1 and CDR2 (germline): LNHNV, YYDKDF (reference sequence). As DNA, the CDR3 is TGTGCCACCAGCGGGGAAGAGAAGGAGAGCTCCTACAATGAGCAGTTCTTC. This gives the protein CATSGEEKESSYNEQFF.

The V gene is TRBV6-2 or TRBV6-3, the J gene TRBJ1-2; 9 positions match TRBD1. J gave up 4 bases and V 0 bases, and 3 bases lay outside the gene matches. CDR1 is MNHEY and CDR2 is SVGEGT in the germline V gene. The CDR3 covers 15 residues. The CDR3 coding sequence is TGTGCCAGCAGTTACTCCGGACAGGGGATCTATGGCTACACCTTC. Translating gives CASSYSGQGIYGYTF.